Detailed here is one T cell receptor beta chain. Its antigen is currently unknown. The CDR3 length is 17 residues. V lost 4 bases to trimming and J lost 6 bases; unmatched junction nucleotides: 11. Germline V gene sequence: CDR1 MGHRA, CDR2 YSYEKL. These data originate in a study of shared clonotypes between healthy human individuals. Findings of the study overall: With four donors compared, roughly 5% of naive CD4 clonotypes were shared.

The method was immunoSEQ multiplex PCR; TCRdb's version includes in-frame clones alone and lacks a portion of them. Here the sample spans around 1.1 million clones, around 77% being singletons. The TCR originated in a young man in good health. Some clones in this sample may be carry-over from other donors' samples. The V gene is TRBV4-1, the J gene TRBJ1-5; 11 positions match TRBD1. Sequencing was performed on memory CD4+ T cells from PBMCs. The subset denotes: CD45RA-negative fraction. The CDR3 here is CASSRPTGQGVPQPQHF. Written as DNA, the CDR3 is TGCGCCAGCAGCCGACCGACGGGACAGGGGGTTCCTCAGCCCCAGCATTTT.